These T cell receptor beta chains were read from a single sample in a study of T cells in Graves' hyperthyroidism and ophthalmopathy. Via MiXCR, TCRdb re-called the multiplex PCR reads, giving one row per CDR3 protein. The sample carries 650,000 to 700,000 distinct CDR3 sequences, 15% to 20% recorded once. The sequenced material came from blood. Receptors were obtained from a man aged 45-65 years with Graves' hyperthyroidism. CDR3s include the opening cysteine and the closing phenylalanine or tryptophan. The D gene is left open where the match is weak. Rows give clone size only sometimes, using once, few, many, or a class for an expanded clone.

D gene | clone size | J gene | V gene | CDR3 DNA | CDR3 protein
. | few | TRBJ1-6 | TRBV30 | TGTGCCTGGAGTCTGGACGGCAGTCAACACTTT | CAWSLDGSQHF
. | few | TRBJ2-2 | TRBV7-2 | TGTGCCAGCAGCCTCGCGTTCGGGGTGAACACCGGGGAGCTGTTTTTT | CASSLAFGVNTGELFF
. | many | TRBJ2-3 | TRBV28 | TGTGCCAGCAGTTTGGGGGCGTCTAGCACAGATACGCAGTATTTT | CASSLGASSTDTQYF
TRBD1 | . | TRBJ1-1 | TRBV27 | TGTGCCAGCAGAAGACAGGGGATTGGTGAAGCTTTCTTT | CASRRQGIGEAFF
TRBD2 | many | TRBJ2-7 | TRBV7-8 | TGTGCCAGCAGCTTAGACCTAGCGGGATTTAATCAGCAGTACTTC | CASSLDLAGFNQQYF
. | many | TRBJ1-1 | TRBV7-6 | TGTGCCAGCACCTTGGCGGGGGAAGCTTTCTTT | CASTLAGEAFF
. | many | TRBJ2-7 | TRBV28 | TGTGCCAGCAGTCCGTGGGACCTCCGCGAGGGGCACGAGCAGTACTTC | CASSPWDLREGHEQYF
. | few | TRBJ2-2 | TRBV9 | TGTGCCAGCAGCGTATTGGATAGGGGACGCGAGAACACCGGGGAGCTGTTTTTT | CASSVLDRGRENTGELFF
TRBD1 | many | TRBJ2-5 | TRBV29-1 | TGCAGCGTCGGTAGCCTGACAGGGGTTTTGAAGACCCAGTACTTC | CSVGSLTGVLKTQYF
. | few | TRBJ2-1 | TRBV7-3 | TGTGCCAGCAGCGTACTTGGAGGGGCGGGGTACAATGAGCAGTTCTTC | CASSVLGGAGYNEQFF
TRBD2 | . | TRBJ2-1 | TRBV7-3 | TGTGCCAGCAGCCCCGGGACTAGCGGGATTGGGGGTTTTCACAATGAGCAGTTCTTC | CASSPGTSGIGGFHNEQFF
. | many | TRBJ1-2 | TRBV12-3/TRBV12-4 | TGTGCCAGTCTACAGGGTTGGGGCTACACCTTC | CASLQGWGYTF
TRBD2 | many | TRBJ2-7 | TRBV6-1 | TGTGCCAGCAGGAGGTTAGCGGGAGACAGGCACGAGCAGTACTTC | CASRRLAGDRHEQYF
. | . | TRBJ1-6 | TRBV9 | TGTGCCAGCAGCGTTGGGGACTATAATTCACCCCTCCACTTT | CASSVGDYNSPLHF
. | . | TRBJ1-1 | TRBV9 | TGTGCCAGCAGCGTAGATCCGGGGGCAGGGTACACTGAAGCTTTCTTT | CASSVDPGAGYTEAFF
TRBD1 | many | TRBJ1-5 | TRBV12-3/TRBV12-4 | TGTGCCAGCAGTTCTCGACAGGGAATAGAGCCCCAGCATTTT | CASSSRQGIEPQHF
. | many | TRBJ1-2 | TRBV28 | TGTGCCACCAGTGTACAGGGTTCCCTGTTCGGCTACACCTTC | CATSVQGSLFGYTF
TRBD1 | few | TRBJ1-6 | TRBV18 | TGTGCCAGCTCACAACTGACAGGGGATGGTAATTCACCCCTCCACTTT | CASSQLTGDGNSPLHF
. | . | TRBJ1-4 | TRBV18 | TGTGCCAGCTCGATAGAAGAAAATGAAAAACTGTTTTTT | CASSIEENEKLFF
. | . | TRBJ1-1 | TRBV10-2 | TGCGCCAGCAGTGAGTCCGAGTTGAACACTGAAGCTTTCTTT | CASSESELNTEAFF
TRBD1 | many | TRBJ2-7 | TRBV7-6 | TGTGCCAGCAGCTCCGACAGGGCTCCCTACGAGCAGTACTTC | CASSSDRAPYEQYF
. | many | TRBJ2-3 | TRBV2 | TGTGCCAGCAGTCCTCTGCACGGGGGGCCACAAACAGATACGCAGTATTTT | CASSPLHGGPQTDTQYF
. | few | TRBJ2-1 | TRBV6-2/TRBV6-3 | TGTGCCAGCAGTTACCAACAGGCACGAATGAGCTCCTACAATGAGCAGTTCTTC | CASSYQQARMSSYNEQFF